The next 14 T cell receptor beta chains were all read from a single sample in a study of OX40 agonist ivuxolimab in advanced cancers. TCRdb's table, derived via immunoSEQ multiplex PCR, lists solely in-frame clones and lacks some. Here the sample spans around 70,000 clones, around nine tenths being singletons. Material: CD4+ or CD8+ T cells sorted from blood, obtained in a trial of the OX40 agonist ivuxolimab. Receptors were obtained from an adult with an advanced solid tumor such as melanoma, head and neck, liver or kidney cancer.

This sequence joins TRBV5-4 and TRBJ2-7; D gene uncertain. The CDR3 has 13 amino acids. V was shortened by 4 bases and J by 1 base, with 9 bases between the two germline ends. Per germline, CDR1 SGHNT and CDR2 YYREEE (reference sequence). The CDR3 DNA sequence: TGTGCCAGCAGCCCATTCGGGTCCTACGAGCAGTACTTC. It encodes CASSPFGSYEQYF.

V usage is TRBV6-6 and J usage is TRBJ2-4; D is unclear. CDR1 is MNHNY, CDR2 SVGAGI, per germline (reference sequence). The V and J ends lost 2 bases and 2 bases respectively, with 4 bases between them. The CDR3 loop spans 13 amino acids. The CDR3 DNA reads TGTGCCAGCAGTTACAATCCCAAAAACATTCAGTACTTC. Protein sequence: CASSYNPKNIQYF.

V and J are TRBV4-1 and TRBJ1-5; the D gene is possibly TRBD1 (5 bases). CDR1 and CDR2 (germline): MGHRA, YSYEKL. V lost 0 bases to trimming and J lost 0 bases, with 9 bases between them. The CDR3 totals 16 residues. The CDR3 bases are TGCGCCAGCAGCCAAGAAAGGGGAAATAGCAATCAGCCCCAGCATTTT. Amino acids: CASSQERGNSNQPQHF.

The chain has TRBV28 and TRBJ1-5; D uncertain. V shed 6 bases and J shed 2 bases, with 8 bases lying between them. Germline V gene lookup returns CDR1 MDHEN and CDR2 SYDVKM. The CDR3 has 13 residues. CDR3 sequence reads: CASRWQGNQPQHF. The CDR3 nucleotides are TGTGCCAGCAGGTGGCAGGGCAATCAGCCCCAGCATTTT.

The rearrangement uses TRBV5-1 and TRBJ2-3; 9 nucleotides agree with TRBD1. CDR1 is SGHRS, CDR2 YFSETQ, per germline. V lost 3 bases to trimming and J lost 3 bases; unmatched junction nucleotides: 11. The CDR3 covers 17 residues. This chain's CDR3 is CASSSYLTGGETDTQYF. CDR3 in DNA: TGCGCCAGCAGCTCCTACCTGACAGGGGGGGAGACAGATACGCAGTATTTT. Full variable domain (rest looked up from reference TRBV5-1 and TRBJ2-3): KAGVTQTPRYLIKTRGQQVTLSCSPISGHRSVSWYQQTPGQGLQFLFEYFSETQRNKGNFPGRFSGRQFSNSRSEMNVSTLELGDSALYLCASSSYLTGGETDTQYFGPGTRLTVL.

DNA of the CDR3: TGTGCCAGCAGTTACGGAATGGGACCTGGAAACACCATATATTTT. It specifies CASSYGMGPGNTIYF. The genes are TRBV6-6 and TRBJ1-3; perhaps TRBD1 as D (5 bases). Deletions cut 2 bases from V and 2 bases from J, with 10 bases between. This CDR3 region has 15 residues. From germline, CDR1 is MNHNY and CDR2 SVGAGI (reference sequence).

The V gene is TRBV28, the J gene TRBJ2-2; the D is unclear. CDR3 length: 14 amino acids. V lost 10 bases and J lost 0, with 12 bases in between. CDR1 is MDHEN and CDR2 is SYDVKM in the germline V gene. The CDR3 sequence: CATLGPANTGELFF. The DNA of the CDR3 is TGTGCCACCCTCGGCCCGGCGAACACCGGGGAGCTGTTTTTT.

This clone was picked up one time. The V and J genes are TRBV7-9 and TRBJ2-1, with D hard to call. CDR3 length: 13 amino acids. In germline, CDR1 is SEHNR, CDR2 FQNEAQ (reference sequence). Trimming stripped 5 bases from V and 0 bases from J, with 5 bases between. The CDR3 loop reads CASSPSSYNEQFF. CDR3 coding DNA: TGTGCCAGCAGCCCAAGCTCCTACAATGAGCAGTTCTTC. The variable domain in full, completed from reference TRBV7-9 and TRBJ2-1, reads DTGVSQNPRHKITKRGQNVTFRCDPISEHNRLYWYRQTLGQGPEFLTYFQNEAQLEKSRLLSDRFSAERPKGSFSTLEIQRTEQGDSAMYLCASSPSSYNEQFFGPGTRLTVL.

This chain uses TRBV5-6 with TRBJ1-2, with D perhaps TRBD1 (5 bases). V lost 4 bases and J lost 4, with 11 bases in between. The germline V gene has CDR1 SGHDT and CDR2 YYEEEE. This CDR3 region has 13 residues. The CDR3 DNA reads as TGTGCCAGCAGCATCGACAGCCTCTATGGCTACACCTTC. Translation gives CASSIDSLYGYTF.

In its sample, this clone was seen a few times. The rearrangement uses TRBV7-9 and TRBJ2-1; weak D call: TRBD2 (7 bases). The CDR3 covers 18 residues. The germline CDR1 and CDR2 sequences are SEHNR and FQNEAQ (reference sequence). V was cut by 6 bases and J by 3 bases, with 24 bases left in between. This CDR3 is CASRLTGGSRLNYNEQFF. For the CDR3, the DNA is TGTGCCAGCAGATTAACGGGGGGCAGCCGATTAAACTACAATGAGCAGTTCTTC.

This sequence joins TRBV28 and TRBJ1-5, with a tentative D call TRBD1 (6 bases). Trimming shortened V by 4 bases and J by 1 base, and 8 bases separated the two germline ends. Germline V lookup: CDR1 MDHEN, CDR2 SYDVKM. The CDR3 loop spans 14 amino acids. The CDR3 loop is CASSWGASNQPQHF. CDR3 in DNA: TGTGCCAGCAGTTGGGGGGCAAGCAATCAGCCCCAGCATTTT.

The chain has TRBV9 and TRBJ1-2; 9 nucleotides match TRBD1. The CDR3 is made up of 14 amino acids. Trimming took 3 bases from V and 8 from J; bases not matched to a gene: 8. The germline CDR1 and CDR2 sequences are SGDLS and YYNGEE. CDR3 sequence: CASSAGTGKEGYTF. CDR3 DNA: TGTGCCAGCAGCGCAGGGACAGGGAAGGAAGGCTACACCTTC.

This sequence joins TRBV7-8 and TRBJ2-5; D possibly matches TRBD1 or TRBD2 (5 bases each). V shed 6 bases and J shed 1 base, with 15 bases lying between them. CDR1 is SGHVS, CDR2 FQNEAQ, per germline. CDR3 size: 15 residues. Here the CDR3 reads CASRPAEGTQETQYF. For the CDR3, the DNA is TGTGCCAGCAGGCCCGCCGAGGGGACCCAAGAGACCCAGTACTTC. The full variable domain, rest sourced from reference TRBV7-8 and TRBJ2-5, is GAGVSQSPRYKVAKRGQDVALRCDPISGHVSLFWYQQALGQGPEFLTYFQNEAQLDKSGLPSDRFFAERPEGSVSTLKIQRTQQEDSAVYLCASRPAEGTQETQYFGPGTRLLVL.

This chain links TRBV27 with TRBJ2-5, with no clear D. Per germline, CDR1 MNHEY and CDR2 SMNVEV (reference sequence). V was clipped by 2 bases and J by 4 bases, with 11 bases between them. This CDR3 is 14 amino acids long. CDR3 amino acids: CASSLTPLGETQYF. The DNA for the CDR3 is TGTGCCAGCAGTTTAACGCCCCTGGGAGAGACCCAGTACTTC.